The 3 T cell receptor beta chains listed next were all sequenced from one sample in a study of cytomegalovirus exposure and HLA in healthy donors. PCR amplification relied on 60 Vbeta primers (plus 13 Jbeta primers). Sequencing used immunoSEQ multiplex PCR; TCRdb keeps in-frame clones, though not all of them. The sample lists 150,000 to 200,000 clones, over 75% occurring once. The sequenced material came from PBMCs. Source of these receptors: a man between 18 and 35 years old in good health and CMV-seropositive.

V usage is TRBV19 and J usage is TRBJ2-5; 12 nucleotides line up with TRBD2. The end of the DNA fits TRBJ2-7 better, so the J call may be wrong. This CDR3 is built from 18 residues. Germline V CDR1 and CDR2: LNHDA, SQIVND (reference sequence). The DNA for the CDR3 is TGTGCCAGTAGTAAAGTTAGGCAGGGACTAGCGGGCGAATACGAGCAGTACTTC. It is translated as CASSKVRQGLAGEYEQYF.

The genes are TRBV2 and TRBJ2-1; tentatively, D is TRBD2 (6 bases). V was shortened by 4 bases and J by 3 bases, with 10 bases between the two germline ends. The CDR3 is 14 residues long. Germline values: CDR1 SNHLY, CDR2 FYNNEI. CDR3 amino acids: CASSGEVSYNEQFF. In DNA, the CDR3 is TGTGCCAGCAGTGGGGAGGTTAGCTACAATGAGCAGTTCTTC.

The chain uses TRBV11-2 and TRBJ2-7, with 10 nucleotides matching TRBD1. The germline CDR1 and CDR2 sequences are SGHAT and FQNNGV. CDR3 length: 15 amino acids. The ends lost 6 bases at V and 3 bases at J; junction bases unmatched: 8. CDR3 coding DNA: TGTGCCAGCAGTACCCCCCGGGACAGGGGCTACGAGCAGTACTTC. It codes for CASSTPRDRGYEQYF.